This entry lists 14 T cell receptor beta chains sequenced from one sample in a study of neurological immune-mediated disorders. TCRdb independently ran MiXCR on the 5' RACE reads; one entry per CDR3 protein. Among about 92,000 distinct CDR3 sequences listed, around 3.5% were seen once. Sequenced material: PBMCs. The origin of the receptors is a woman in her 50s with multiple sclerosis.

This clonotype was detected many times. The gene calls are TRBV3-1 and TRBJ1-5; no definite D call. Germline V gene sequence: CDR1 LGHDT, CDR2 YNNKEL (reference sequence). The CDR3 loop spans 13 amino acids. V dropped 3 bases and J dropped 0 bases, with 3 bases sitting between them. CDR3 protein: CASSQVSNQPQHF. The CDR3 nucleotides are TGTGCCAGCAGCCAGGTTAGCAATCAGCCCCAGCATTTT. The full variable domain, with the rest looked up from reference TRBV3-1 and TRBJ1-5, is DTAVSQTPKYLVTQMGNDKSIKCEQNLGHDTMYWYKQDSKKFLKIMFSYNNKELIINETVPNRFSPKSPDKAHLNLHINSLELGDSAVYFCASSQVSNQPQHFGDGTRLSIL.

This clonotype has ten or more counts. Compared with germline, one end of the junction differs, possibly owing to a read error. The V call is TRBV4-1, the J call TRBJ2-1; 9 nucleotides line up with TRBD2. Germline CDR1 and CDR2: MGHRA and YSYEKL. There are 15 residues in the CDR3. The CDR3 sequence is CASSQGTSLYIEQFF. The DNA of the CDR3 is TGCGCCAGCAGCCAGGGGACTAGCCTCTACATTGAGCAGTTCTTC.

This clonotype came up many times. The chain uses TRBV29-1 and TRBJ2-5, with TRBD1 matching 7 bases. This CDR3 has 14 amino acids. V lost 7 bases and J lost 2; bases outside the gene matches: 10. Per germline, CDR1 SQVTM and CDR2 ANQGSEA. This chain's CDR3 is CSAEKGTVQETQYF. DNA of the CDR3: TGCAGCGCCGAGAAGGGGACAGTTCAAGAGACCCAGTACTTC.

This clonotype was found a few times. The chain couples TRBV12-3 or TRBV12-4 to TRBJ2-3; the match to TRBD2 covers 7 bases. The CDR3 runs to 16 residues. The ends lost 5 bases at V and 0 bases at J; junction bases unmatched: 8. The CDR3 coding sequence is TGTGCCAGCAGTACAAAAGCGGGGATAAGCACAGATACGCAGTATTTT. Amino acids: CASSTKAGISTDTQYF.

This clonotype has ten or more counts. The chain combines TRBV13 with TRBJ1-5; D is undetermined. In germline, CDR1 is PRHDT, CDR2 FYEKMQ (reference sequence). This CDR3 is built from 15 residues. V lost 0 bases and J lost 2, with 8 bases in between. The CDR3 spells CASSLGGRGNQPQHF. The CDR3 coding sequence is TGTGCCAGCAGCTTAGGAGGTAGAGGCAATCAGCCCCAGCATTTT.

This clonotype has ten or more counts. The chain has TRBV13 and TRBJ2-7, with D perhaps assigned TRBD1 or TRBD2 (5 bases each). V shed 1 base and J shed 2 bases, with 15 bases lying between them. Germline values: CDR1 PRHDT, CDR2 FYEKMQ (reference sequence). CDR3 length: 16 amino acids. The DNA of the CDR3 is TGTGCCAGCAGCTTAGACTCCCGGGACGGACCCTACGAGCAGTACTTC. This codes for CASSLDSRDGPYEQYF.

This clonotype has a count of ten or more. The CDR3 region has the DNA TGTGCCAGCAACCCCGCCCGAGGAGCCAAAAACATTCAGTACTTC. Its protein is CASNPARGAKNIQYF. The V gene is TRBV7-2, the J gene TRBJ2-4; no definite D call. V lost 7 bases, J lost 0 bases, and 13 bases lay in between. CDR1 and CDR2 (germline): SGHTA, FQGNSA. This CDR3 region has 15 residues.

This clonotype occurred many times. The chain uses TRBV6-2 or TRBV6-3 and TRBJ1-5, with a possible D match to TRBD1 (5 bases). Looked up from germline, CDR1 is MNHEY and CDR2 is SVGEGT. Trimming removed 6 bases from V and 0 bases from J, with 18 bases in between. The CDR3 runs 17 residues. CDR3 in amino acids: CASSHPGRINSNQPQHF. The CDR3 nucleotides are TGTGCCAGCAGCCACCCGGGACGGATAAATAGCAATCAGCCCCAGCATTTT.

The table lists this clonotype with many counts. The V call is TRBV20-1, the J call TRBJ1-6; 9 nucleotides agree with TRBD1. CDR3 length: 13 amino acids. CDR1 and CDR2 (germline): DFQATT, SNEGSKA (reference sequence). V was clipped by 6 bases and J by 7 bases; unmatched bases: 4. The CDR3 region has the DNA TGCAGTGCGGTGGGACAGGGAAATTCACCCCTCCACTTT. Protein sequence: CSAVGQGNSPLHF.

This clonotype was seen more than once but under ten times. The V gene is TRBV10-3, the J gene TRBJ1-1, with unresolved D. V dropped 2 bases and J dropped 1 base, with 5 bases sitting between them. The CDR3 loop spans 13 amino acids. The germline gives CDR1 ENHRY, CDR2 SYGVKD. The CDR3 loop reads CAISERGNTEAFF. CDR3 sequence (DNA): TGTGCCATCAGTGAGAGAGGGAACACTGAAGCTTTCTTT.

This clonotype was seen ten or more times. This CDR3 reads CASSLPTDRPNYGYTF. In DNA, the CDR3 is TGCGCCAGCAGCCTCCCGACAGACCGACCTAACTATGGCTACACCTTC. The chain has TRBV5-1 and TRBJ1-2, with D maybe TRBD1 (5 bases). The V and J ends lost 4 bases and 0 bases respectively, with 16 bases between them. Germline CDR1 reads SGHRS; CDR2 reads YFSETQ. The CDR3 contains 16 residues. Supplemented by reference TRBV5-1 and TRBJ1-2, the full variable domain reads KAGVTQTPRYLIKTRGQQVTLSCSPISGHRSVSWYQQTPGQGLQFLFEYFSETQRNKGNFPGRFSGRQFSNSRSEMNVSTLELGDSALYLCASSLPTDRPNYGYTFGSGTRLTVV.

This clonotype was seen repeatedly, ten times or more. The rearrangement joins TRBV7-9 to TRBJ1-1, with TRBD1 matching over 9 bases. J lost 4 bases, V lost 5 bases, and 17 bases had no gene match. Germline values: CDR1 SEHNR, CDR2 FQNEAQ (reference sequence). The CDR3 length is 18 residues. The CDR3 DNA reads TGTGCCAGCAGCCAAACGAGAACCCGGGACAGGGAGGCCACTGAAGCTTTCTTT. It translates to CASSQTRTRDREATEAFF.

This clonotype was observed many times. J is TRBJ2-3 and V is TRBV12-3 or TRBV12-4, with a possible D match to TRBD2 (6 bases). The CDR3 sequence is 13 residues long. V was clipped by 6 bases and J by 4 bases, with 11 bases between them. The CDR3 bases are TGTGCCAGCAGGTGGCGGAGGGCAGATACGCAGTATTTT. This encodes CASRWRRADTQYF.

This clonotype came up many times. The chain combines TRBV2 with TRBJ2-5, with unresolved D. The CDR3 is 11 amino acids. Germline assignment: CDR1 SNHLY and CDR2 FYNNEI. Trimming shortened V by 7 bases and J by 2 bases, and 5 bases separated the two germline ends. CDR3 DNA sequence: TGTGCCAGCACGGAGCAAGAGACCCAGTACTTC. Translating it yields CASTEQETQYF. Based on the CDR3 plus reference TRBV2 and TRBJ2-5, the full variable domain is EPEVTQTPSHQVTQMGQEVILRCVPISNHLYFYWYRQILGQKVEFLVSFYNNEISEKSEIFDDQFSVERPDGSNFTLKIRSTKLEDSAMYFCASTEQETQYFGPGTRLLVL.